This T cell receptor beta chain was retrieved from a study of neoadjuvant anti-PD-1 for oral cavity cancer. Study in general: Non-progressing patients received a fourth nivolumab dose near day 43, then surgery on days 50-56.

As concerns this clone: The antigen remains undetermined.

TCRdb keeps only in-frame clones here, not all; method: immunoSEQ multiplex PCR. The sample contains over 60,000 clones, roughly 90% of which appear only once. Time point denoted: after neoadjuvant nivolumab, at surgical resection. Patients had newly diagnosed, untreated stage II-IVA oral cavity squamous cell carcinoma. Study results and limitations: Pretreatment Treg/Th17 ratio correlated inversely with post-treatment tumor clonality.

The J segment lost 2 bases and the V segment lost 2 bases, leaving 9 bases of the junction unmatched. CDR3 length: 17 amino acids. Germline V gives CDR1 SNHLY, CDR2 FYNNEI. The sample here was PBMCs, taken after nivolumab (anti-PD-1) treatment. The receptor comes from a person between 40 and 79 years old with oral cavity squamous cell carcinoma. The chain joins TRBV2 to TRBJ2-7; 10 bases are a match to TRBD2. CDR3 DNA sequence: TGTGCCAGCAGTGAATTGGCTAGCGGGAGTATAACCTACGAGCAGTACTTC. Its translation is CASSELASGSITYEQYF.